Each of the 26 T cell receptor beta chains below was sequenced from the same sample in a study of shared clonotypes between healthy human individuals. Profiling relied on immunoSEQ multiplex PCR, and the TCRdb table lists in-frame clones only, not all of them. The sample shows about 1.1 million clones, approximately 80% of them seen only once. Sequencing was performed on memory CD4+ T cells from PBMCs. The subset denotes: CD45RA-negative fraction. These TCRs come from a man younger than 35 in good health. Some clones in this sample may be carry-over from other donors' samples.

The rearrangement uses TRBV7-8 and TRBJ2-1, with TRBD2 matching 10 bases. The CDR3 runs 15 residues. Losses at the gene ends were 6 bases for V and 8 bases for J; bases not matched to a gene: 10. Germline-derived CDR1 and CDR2 are SGHVS and FQNEAQ. The CDR3 sequence: CASRPSGRARDEQFF. The CDR3 region has the DNA TGTGCCAGCAGACCCAGCGGGAGGGCCCGCGATGAGCAGTTCTTC.

The rearrangement links TRBV5-6 to TRBJ2-3; D may be TRBD2 (6 bases). The V and J ends lost 1 base and 4 bases respectively, with 7 bases between them. Germline V lookup: CDR1 SGHDT, CDR2 YYEEEE. The CDR3 runs to 13 residues. The CDR3 region is CASSLSGADTQYF. The CDR3 DNA reads as TGTGCCAGCAGCTTGTCGGGGGCAGATACGCAGTATTTT.

This clone has more than one count but fewer than ten. The chain recombines TRBV5-1 with TRBJ1-1; tentatively, D is TRBD1 (5 bases). The CDR3 consists of 13 residues. With 4 bases removed from V and 7 bases from J, the gap between germline ends came to 14 bases. The germline V gene encodes CDR1 SGHRS and CDR2 YFSETQ. The chain's CDR3 is CASSLNWDLEAFF. DNA for the CDR3: TGCGCCAGCAGCCTCAACTGGGACCTTGAAGCTTTCTTT.

By frequency in the sample, this clone is medium-sized. Other DNA sequences of this sample code for an identical CDR3. The chain employs TRBV7-9 and TRBJ2-5; perhaps TRBD2 as D (6 bases). CDR3 length: 18 residues. CDR1 is SEHNR and CDR2 is FQNEAQ in the germline V gene (reference sequence). With 4 bases removed from V and 5 bases from J, the gap between germline ends came to 26 bases. In DNA form, the CDR3 reads TGTGCCAGCAGCTGGGGCTGGGACTCTATAAAGCGTCAGGAGACCCAGTACTTC. Translation: CASSWGWDSIKRQETQYF.

CDR3 DNA: TGCAGCGTTGGATGGGTCGTTCCCTCCTATGGCTACACCTTC. Its translation: CSVGWVVPSYGYTF. The rearrangement uses TRBV29-1 and TRBJ1-2; D is ambiguous. Trimming shortened V by 4 bases and J by 4 bases, and 16 bases separated the two germline ends. CDR3 length equals 14 residues. Germline V gene sequence: CDR1 SQVTM, CDR2 ANQGSEA.

This chain uses TRBV5-6 with TRBJ2-7; 10 bases are shared with TRBD1. Germline-derived CDR1 and CDR2 are SGHDT and YYEEEE. The J segment lost 6 bases and the V segment lost 5 bases, leaving 14 bases of the junction unmatched. The CDR3 sequence is 16 residues long. The CDR3, as DNA: TGTGCCAGCAGTCACTGGGCCGGGACAGGGGATGTCGAGCAGTACTTC. Amino acid sequence: CASSHWAGTGDVEQYF. Combining the CDR3 with reference TRBV5-6 and TRBJ2-7 gives the whole variable domain DAGVTQSPTHLIKTRGQQVTLRCSPKSGHDTVSWYQQALGQGPQFIFQYYEEEERQRGNFPDRFSGHQFPNYSSELNVNALLLGDSALYLCASSHWAGTGDVEQYFGPGTRLTVT.

The genes are TRBV7-2 and TRBJ2-7, with a tentative D call TRBD2 (5 bases). Trimming removed 3 bases from V and 0 bases from J, with 9 bases in between. This CDR3 comprises 14 residues. Germline V gene sequence: CDR1 SGHTA, CDR2 FQGNSA. The CDR3 loop reads CASSFRESSYEQYF. CDR3 nucleotides: TGTGCCAGCAGCTTTAGGGAGAGCTCCTACGAGCAGTACTTC.

The chain joins TRBV29-1 to TRBJ2-5; D remains ambiguous. The CDR3 is 14 residues long. The V gene's germline CDR1 is SQVTM and CDR2 ANQGSEA. Deletions cut 0 bases from V and 4 bases from J, with 12 bases between. CDR3 amino acids: CSVEDSRFGETQYF. The CDR3 DNA follows: TGCAGCGTTGAAGATAGCCGCTTCGGAGAGACCCAGTACTTC.

This chain links TRBV30 with TRBJ1-2, with 7 bases identical to TRBD1. The germline V gene has CDR1 GTSNPN and CDR2 SVGIG (reference sequence). The J segment lost 1 base and the V segment lost 3 bases, leaving 11 bases of the junction unmatched. This CDR3 is 16 amino acids long. CDR3 amino acids: CAWSPVWAGGNYGYTF. As DNA, the CDR3 is TGTGCCTGGAGCCCCGTCTGGGCAGGGGGTAACTATGGCTACACCTTC.

The chain combines TRBV2 with TRBJ2-3, with TRBD2 matching 12 bases. The junction had 16 bases not matched to a gene; V was cut back by 5 bases and J by 1 base. This CDR3 is built from 20 residues. Germline V CDR1 and CDR2: SNHLY, FYNNEI. DNA for the CDR3: TGTGCCAGCAGTTACGGACAGGGACTAGCGGGCTACAAGGGCACAGATACGCAGTATTTT. Translated: CASSYGQGLAGYKGTDTQYF.

The V call is TRBV18, the J call TRBJ1-1; D uncertain. The CDR3 extends over 14 amino acids. Trimming shortened V by 3 bases and J by 4 bases, and 12 bases separated the two germline ends. From germline, CDR1 is KGHSH and CDR2 LQKENI. As DNA, the CDR3 is TGTGCCAGCTCACCTATGAACGTGGGCACTGAAGCTTTCTTT. This codes for CASSPMNVGTEAFF. The entire variable domain, with the rest obtained from reference TRBV18 and TRBJ1-1, is as follows: NAGVMQNPRHLVRRRGQEARLRCSPMKGHSHVYWYRQLPEEGLKFMVYLQKENIIDESGMPKERFSAEFPKEGPSILRIQQVVRGDSAAYFCASSPMNVGTEAFFGQGTRLTVV.

The chain links TRBV6-6 to TRBJ2-1; weak D call: TRBD2 (6 bases). V lost 6 bases, J lost 9 bases, and 18 bases lay in between. This CDR3 spans 14 amino acids. Germline V gene data show CDR1 as MNHNY and CDR2 as SVGAGI (reference sequence). Here the CDR3 reads CASRGKGLASEQFF. The CDR3 bases are TGTGCCAGCAGGGGGAAGGGGCTAGCGAGTGAGCAGTTCTTC.

The V call is TRBV4-1, the J call TRBJ1-3; D may be TRBD1 (5 bases). The CDR3 is made up of 15 amino acids. Trimming cost V 0 bases and J 5 bases, with 11 bases left between them. Germline CDR1 is MGHRA and CDR2 is YSYEKL. Here the CDR3 DNA reads TGCGCCAGCAGCCAAGACCCGGGACTAAGAAACACCATATATTTT. It codes for CASSQDPGLRNTIYF.

In regard to this clone: The junction does not match germline at one end; this may be a read error. V usage is TRBV15 and J usage is TRBJ2-4; D gene uncertain. The CDR3 covers 11 residues. Germline loops: CDR1 LNHNV, CDR2 YYDKDF (reference sequence). The CDR3 bases are TGTGCCACCAGCAGAGATCTTCGGCAGCACTTC. It is translated as CATSRDLRQHF.

This clone was seen a handful of times. This sample includes further DNA sequences coding for the same CDR3. V and J are TRBV11-1 and TRBJ2-5; no clear D. V dropped 5 bases and J dropped 0 bases, with 13 bases sitting between them. Germline V CDR1 and CDR2: SGHAT, FQDESV (reference sequence). CDR3 size: 15 residues. CDR3 bases: TGTGCCAGCAGCCTCGGAAACGTGTACCAAGAGACCCAGTACTTC. Protein sequence: CASSLGNVYQETQYF.

The J gene is TRBJ1-1, the V gene TRBV9; D is ambiguous. The V gene lost 1 base and the J gene lost 4 bases, with 14 bases spanning the gap. Germline V gene lookup returns CDR1 SGDLS and CDR2 YYNGEE. The CDR3 is 15 residues long. CDR3 coding DNA: TGTGCCAGCAGCGTACAACCCGGTGGCGGCACTGAAGCTTTCTTT. Translating gives CASSVQPGGGTEAFF.

This clone was observed at least ten times. V and J are TRBV5-1 and TRBJ2-7; TRBD2 is a possible D gene (5 bases). The CDR3 contains 14 residues. Germline lookup yields CDR1 SGHRS and CDR2 YFSETQ. Trimming pared 3 bases from V and 3 bases from J, leaving 13 bases between. This CDR3 is CASSSPGRDYEQYF. The CDR3 DNA sequence: TGCGCCAGCAGCTCCCCGGGAAGAGACTACGAGCAGTACTTC. The whole variable domain, remainder taken from reference TRBV5-1 and TRBJ2-7, is KAGVTQTPRYLIKTRGQQVTLSCSPISGHRSVSWYQQTPGQGLQFLFEYFSETQRNKGNFPGRFSGRQFSNSRSEMNVSTLELGDSALYLCASSSPGRDYEQYFGPGTRLTVT.

The V call is TRBV7-2, the J call TRBJ2-1, with 13 bases that match TRBD2. The CDR3 contains 17 residues. The germline CDR1 and CDR2 sequences are SGHTA and FQGNSA. V was clipped by 4 bases and J by 8 bases; unmatched bases: 11. The CDR3 loop is CASSSPTSGRPWDEQFF. The CDR3 DNA sequence: TGTGCCAGCAGCTCACCGACTAGCGGGAGGCCCTGGGATGAGCAGTTCTTC.

This rearrangement joins TRBV4-1 to TRBJ2-1; D might be TRBD2 (6 bases). This CDR3 has 17 amino acids. Germline CDR1 MGHRA, CDR2 YSYEKL. Trimming took off 2 bases at V and 3 bases at J, with 17 bases between the two ends. CDR3 sequence (DNA): TGCGCCAGCAGCCAATCAGGAGGGGAACAGGTCTACAATGAGCAGTTCTTC. This sequence encodes CASSQSGGEQVYNEQFF.

The chain combines TRBV5-1 with TRBJ2-7; 12 nucleotides line up with TRBD2. Germline V lookup: CDR1 SGHRS, CDR2 YFSETQ. Germline trimming cut 3 bases from V and 5 bases from J; bases unmatched to any gene: 6. CDR3 length: 15 amino acids. This chain's CDR3 is CASSSRTSGTNEQYF. CDR3 DNA: TGCGCCAGCAGCTCCCGGACTAGCGGGACGAACGAGCAGTACTTC. Full variable domain (missing parts from reference TRBV5-1 and TRBJ2-7): KAGVTQTPRYLIKTRGQQVTLSCSPISGHRSVSWYQQTPGQGLQFLFEYFSETQRNKGNFPGRFSGRQFSNSRSEMNVSTLELGDSALYLCASSSRTSGTNEQYFGPGTRLTVT.

V is TRBV15 and J is TRBJ2-3, with D tentatively TRBD1 or TRBD2 (5 bases each). CDR3 size: 15 residues. The V end was cut by 5 bases, the J end by 2 bases, with 14 bases between. Germline V gene lookup returns CDR1 LNHNV and CDR2 YYDKDF (reference sequence). Here the CDR3 reads CATSGNRGVTDTQYF. The CDR3 DNA is TGTGCCACCAGCGGCAATAGGGGAGTCACAGATACGCAGTATTTT.

V and J are TRBV10-1 and TRBJ2-3, with TRBD1 matching over 7 bases. The CDR3 is made up of 15 amino acids. The V gene's germline CDR1 is WNHNN and CDR2 SYGVQD (reference sequence). J gave up 6 bases and V 5 bases, and 11 bases lay outside the gene matches. CDR3 in amino acids: CASSKTGFVADTQYF. DNA for the CDR3: TGCGCCAGCAGTAAGACAGGGTTTGTGGCGGATACGCAGTATTTT.

The chain has TRBV6-5 and TRBJ1-1; the D gene is possibly TRBD1 (5 bases). The CDR3 contains 14 residues. Trimming removed 7 bases from V and 0 bases from J, with 12 bases in between. CDR1 and CDR2 from the germline V gene are MNHEY and SVGAGI. The CDR3: CASTSWGMNTEAFF. In DNA form, the CDR3 reads TGTGCCAGCACCTCATGGGGGATGAACACTGAAGCTTTCTTT.

On this clone: With a far larger clone one base away, a read error is the likely cause. This chain uses TRBV7-9 with TRBJ2-5; D uncertain. Looked up from germline, CDR1 is SEHNR and CDR2 is FQNEAQ (reference sequence). V was shortened by 5 bases and J by 1 base, with 2 bases between the two germline ends. This CDR3 is built from 11 residues. CDR3 protein: CASSGQETQYF. CDR3 sequence (DNA): TGTGCCAGCAGCGGCCAAGAGACCCAGTACTTC.

This chain connects TRBV30 to TRBJ2-6; no clear D gene. The CDR3 runs to 14 residues. Germline V lookup: CDR1 GTSNPN, CDR2 SVGIG (reference sequence). Trimming shortened V by 0 bases and J by 6 bases, and 9 bases separated the two germline ends. The CDR3 region is CAWSVKGMANVLTF. DNA for the CDR3: TGTGCCTGGAGTGTAAAGGGTATGGCCAACGTCCTGACTTTC.

This chain connects TRBV28 to TRBJ2-7, with 7 bases lining up with TRBD1. V lost 4 bases, J lost 4 bases, and 10 bases stayed unmatched. Germline V lookup: CDR1 MDHEN, CDR2 SYDVKM. CDR3 length equals 15 residues. CDR3 amino acids: CASSYLGQVKYEQYF. DNA of the CDR3: TGTGCCAGCAGTTACCTCGGACAGGTGAAATACGAGCAGTACTTC.